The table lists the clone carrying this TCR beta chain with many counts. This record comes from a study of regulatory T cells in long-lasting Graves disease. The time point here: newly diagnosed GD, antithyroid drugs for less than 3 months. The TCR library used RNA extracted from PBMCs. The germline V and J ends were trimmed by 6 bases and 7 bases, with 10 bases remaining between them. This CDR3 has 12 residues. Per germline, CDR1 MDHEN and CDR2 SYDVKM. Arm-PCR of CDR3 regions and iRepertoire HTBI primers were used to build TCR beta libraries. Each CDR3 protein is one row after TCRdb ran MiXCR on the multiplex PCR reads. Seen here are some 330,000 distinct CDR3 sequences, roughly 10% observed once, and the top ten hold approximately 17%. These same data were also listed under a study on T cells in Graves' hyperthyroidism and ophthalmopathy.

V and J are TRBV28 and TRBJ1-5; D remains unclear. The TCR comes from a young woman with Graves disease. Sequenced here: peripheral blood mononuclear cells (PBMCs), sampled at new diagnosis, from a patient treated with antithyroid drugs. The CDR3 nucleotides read TGTGCCAGCAGCGCCGGACGACAGCCCCAGCATTTT. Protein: CASSAGRQPQHF.